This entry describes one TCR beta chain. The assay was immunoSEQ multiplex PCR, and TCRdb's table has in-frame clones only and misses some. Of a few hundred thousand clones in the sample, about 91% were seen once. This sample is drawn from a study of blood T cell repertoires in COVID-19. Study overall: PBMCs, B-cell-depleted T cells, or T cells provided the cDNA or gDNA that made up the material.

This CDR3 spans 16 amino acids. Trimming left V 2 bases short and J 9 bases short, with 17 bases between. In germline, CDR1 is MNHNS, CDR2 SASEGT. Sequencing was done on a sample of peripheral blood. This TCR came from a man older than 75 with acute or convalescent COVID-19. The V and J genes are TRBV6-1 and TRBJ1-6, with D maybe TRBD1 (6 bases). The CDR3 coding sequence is TGTGCCAGCAGTGAACACAGGGAAGGTGTAGGTTCACCCCTCCACTTT. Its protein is CASSEHREGVGSPLHF.